What follows are 20 T cell receptor beta chains derived from one specimen sequenced in a study of cytomegalovirus exposure and HLA in healthy donors. TCRdb keeps only in-frame clones here, not all; method: immunoSEQ multiplex PCR. The table shows 110,000 to 150,000 clones, with approximately 89% occurring only once. Sequencing was carried out using PBMCs. The receptor set was obtained from a man aged 18 to 30 in good health and CMV-seronegative.

This chain connects TRBV9 to TRBJ1-3, with 10 nucleotides matching TRBD1. With V trimmed by 2 bases and J by 4 bases, 9 bases remained unmatched. The germline gives CDR1 SGDLS, CDR2 YYNGEE. The CDR3 covers 17 residues. In DNA, the CDR3 is TGTGCCAGCAGCGTCCAAGGGACAGGGGTCCAGGGAAACACCATATATTTT. Residues: CASSVQGTGVQGNTIYF.

A word on this clone: The sample contains more than one DNA sequence encoding this CDR3. V and J are TRBV6-5 and TRBJ1-2; D remains unclear. CDR3 length: 13 residues. Trimming cost V 3 bases and J 2 bases, with 7 bases left between them. Germline V gene data show CDR1 as MNHEY and CDR2 as SVGAGI. The CDR3 sequence: CASSYGPNYGYTF. The CDR3 bases are TGTGCCAGCAGTTATGGCCCCAACTATGGCTACACCTTC.

The chain employs TRBV19 and TRBJ1-6; a weak D match, TRBD1 (6 bases). CDR1 LNHDA and CDR2 SQIVND come from the germline V gene (reference sequence). V shed 4 bases and J shed 2 bases, with 12 bases lying between them. The CDR3 contains 16 residues. Here the CDR3 DNA reads TGTGCCAGTAGTACGATCAGGGACACCTATAATTCACCCCTCCACTTT. Translating gives CASSTIRDTYNSPLHF.

The chain has TRBV30 and TRBJ1-2, with 9 bases that match TRBD1. This CDR3 has 15 residues. Germline lookup yields CDR1 GTSNPN and CDR2 SVGIG (reference sequence). Germline trimming cut 5 bases from V and 4 bases from J; bases unmatched to any gene: 11. CDR3 amino acids: CAWYRGRIGTYGYTF. CDR3 sequence (DNA): TGTGCCTGGTACAGGGGGCGAATCGGGACCTATGGCTACACCTTC.

The chain carries TRBV19 and TRBJ1-2, with 7 bases aligning to TRBD1. This CDR3 is built from 13 residues. Germline V lookup: CDR1 LNHDA, CDR2 SQIVND (reference sequence). Trimming at V came to 5 bases and at J to 8 bases, leaving 8 bases not matched to a gene. CDR3 amino acids: CASSFRDRRGYTF. The CDR3 DNA is TGTGCCAGTAGTTTCAGGGACAGAAGAGGCTACACCTTC.

The V and J genes are TRBV5-6 and TRBJ2-1; 13 positions agree with TRBD2. Trimming cost V 6 bases and J 8 bases; bases outside gene matches: 11. The CDR3 is 16 residues long. In germline, CDR1 is SGHDT, CDR2 YYEEEE. The DNA of the CDR3 is TGTGCCAGCAATAAAATAGGACTAGCGGGAGTTGATGAGCAGTTCTTC. Its translation: CASNKIGLAGVDEQFF.

The genes are TRBV25-1 and TRBJ2-5; 7 positions agree with TRBD1. The germline gives CDR1 MGHDK, CDR2 SYGVNS. The length of the CDR3 is 15 residues. The V segment lost 2 bases and the J segment 1 base; nucleotides outside the gene matches: 4. The CDR3 reads CASSEPGQLQETQYF. CDR3 nucleotides: TGTGCCAGCAGTGAACCGGGACAGCTCCAAGAGACCCAGTACTTC.

This chain uses TRBV7-9 with TRBJ2-7, with D possibly being TRBD2 (6 bases). CDR3 length: 15 residues. Deletions cut 4 bases from V and 5 bases from J, with 18 bases between. Germline CDR1 and CDR2: SEHNR and FQNEAQ (reference sequence). For the CDR3, the DNA is TGTGCCAGCAGCTCCTCGCCGGGGACGGGGGACGAGCAGTACTTC. Its protein product is CASSSSPGTGDEQYF. Together with reference TRBV7-9 and TRBJ2-7, the CDR3 gives the full variable domain: DTGVSQNPRHKITKRGQNVTFRCDPISEHNRLYWYRQTLGQGPEFLTYFQNEAQLEKSRLLSDRFSAERPKGSFSTLEIQRTEQGDSAMYLCASSSSPGTGDEQYFGPGTRLTVT.

The V call is TRBV7-9, the J call TRBJ1-1; 8 bases match TRBD1. With 6 bases clipped from V and 7 bases from J, the junction kept 10 bases outside the gene matches. The CDR3 runs to 14 residues. The germline V gene encodes CDR1 SEHNR and CDR2 FQNEAQ (reference sequence). The CDR3 loop reads CASRPDRGPFEAFF. The CDR3 nucleotides read TGTGCCAGCAGACCCGACAGGGGACCTTTTGAAGCTTTCTTT.

V usage is TRBV4-1 and J usage is TRBJ2-7, with a possible D match to TRBD1 (5 bases). The germline V gene has CDR1 MGHRA and CDR2 YSYEKL. The CDR3 sequence is 15 residues long. V shed 0 bases and J shed 1 base, with 10 bases lying between them. CDR3 coding DNA: TGCGCCAGCAGCCAAGACAGGGTGCCATCCTACGAGCAGTACTTC. Protein: CASSQDRVPSYEQYF.

V is TRBV7-7 and J is TRBJ1-1, with 7 bases identical to TRBD1. Germline V gene data show CDR1 as SSHAT and CDR2 as FNYEAQ (reference sequence). V dropped 5 bases and J dropped 3; count of bases not matched to a gene: 3. The CDR3 has 13 amino acids. CDR3 region: CASSADRYTEAFF. The CDR3, as DNA: TGTGCCAGCAGCGCGGACAGGTACACTGAAGCTTTCTTT.

The chain has TRBV5-4 and TRBJ2-1; 12 bases agree with TRBD2. Germline V gene lookup returns CDR1 SGHNT and CDR2 YYREEE (reference sequence). The CDR3 has 16 amino acids. Germline trimming cut 4 bases from V and 8 bases from J; bases unmatched to any gene: 10. The CDR3 here is CASSASGGAPSHEQFF. The CDR3 nucleotides are TGTGCCAGCAGCGCTAGCGGGGGGGCCCCATCACATGAGCAGTTCTTC.

This sequence joins TRBV30 and TRBJ1-1; no clear D gene. Germline CDR1 GTSNPN, CDR2 SVGIG (reference sequence). V lost 0 bases and J 0 bases, leaving 14 bases between the germline ends. This CDR3 spans 16 amino acids. Written as DNA, the CDR3 is TGTGCCTGGAGTGTATACAGTGGAGGGTTGAACACTGAAGCTTTCTTT. Protein: CAWSVYSGGLNTEAFF. Using reference TRBV30 and TRBJ1-1 for the parts outside the CDR3, the full variable domain is SQTIHQWPATLVQPVGSPLSLECTVEGTSNPNLYWYRQAAGRGLQLLFYSVGIGQISSEVPQNLSASRPQDRQFILSSKKLLLSDSGFYLCAWSVYSGGLNTEAFFGQGTRLTVV.

V gene TRBV7-3 combines with J gene TRBJ2-7; possible D gene TRBD1, 6 bases. The germline V gene encodes CDR1 SGHTA and CDR2 FQGTGA. CDR3 size: 15 residues. Deletions cut 0 bases from V and 2 bases from J, with 11 bases between. The CDR3 is CASSLTSGETYEQYF. The DNA of the CDR3 is TGTGCCAGCAGCTTAACCTCAGGGGAAACCTACGAGCAGTACTTC.

The rearrangement uses TRBV4-1 and TRBJ2-3; D unresolved. Germline V gives CDR1 MGHRA, CDR2 YSYEKL. Trimming removed 0 bases at V and 4 bases at J, with 5 bases between. The CDR3 runs to 13 residues. The CDR3 bases are TGCGCCAGCAGCCAAGAAGCGCCAGATACGCAGTATTTT. The encoded protein is CASSQEAPDTQYF.

This sequence joins TRBV19 and TRBJ1-2; D is unresolved. Trimming left V 3 bases short and J 7 bases short, with 15 bases between. This CDR3 contains 14 residues. CDR1 and CDR2 (germline): LNHDA, SQIVND (reference sequence). DNA for the CDR3: TGTGCCAGTAGTATTGAAATGATCGGGAGTGGCTACACCTTC. Translating it yields CASSIEMIGSGYTF.

The chain uses TRBV27 and TRBJ2-1; 14 bases are shared with TRBD2. Germline V gene lookup returns CDR1 MNHEY and CDR2 SMNVEV (reference sequence). The CDR3 contains 16 residues. The V gene end was trimmed by 5 bases and the J gene end by 9 bases; junction bases not matched to a gene: 9. DNA of the CDR3: TGTGCCAGCAGTGCGGGGACTAGCGGGAGTTTCCTTGAGCAGTTCTTC. This gives the protein CASSAGTSGSFLEQFF.

V usage is TRBV28 and J usage is TRBJ1-5, with 9 positions matching TRBD1. V trimming: 5 bases; J trimming: 2 bases; junction bases outside the gene matches: 4. The CDR3 contains 15 residues. CDR1 and CDR2 (germline): MDHEN, SYDVKM. The CDR3 coding sequence is TGTGCCAGCAGTCAACAGGGGGCGGGCAATCAGCCCCAGCATTTT. Protein sequence: CASSQQGAGNQPQHF.

The gene calls are TRBV5-1 and TRBJ1-1, with D perhaps matching TRBD1 (6 bases). V lost 5 bases and J lost 6, with 17 bases in between. Germline V lookup: CDR1 SGHRS, CDR2 YFSETQ. The CDR3 length is 14 residues. CDR3 nucleotide sequence: TGCGCCAGCAGGGAAACAGGGTTGGCATCTGAAGCTTTCTTT. As protein: CASRETGLASEAFF.

This chain joins TRBV7-2 and TRBJ2-5; 11 positions match TRBD2. This CDR3 region has 15 residues. The germline V gene encodes CDR1 SGHTA and CDR2 FQGNSA. V shed 3 bases and J 5 bases; nucleotides not matched to a gene: 5. The CDR3, as DNA: TGTGCCAGCAGCTTTGGTAGCGGGAGGGTGGAGACCCAGTACTTC. Translation gives CASSFGSGRVETQYF. Based on the CDR3 plus reference TRBV7-2 and TRBJ2-5, the full variable domain is GAGVSQSPSNKVTEKGKDVELRCDPISGHTALYWYRQSLGQGLEFLIYFQGNSAPDKSGLPSDRFSAERTGGSVSTLTIQRTQQEDSAVYLCASSFGSGRVETQYFGPGTRLLVL.